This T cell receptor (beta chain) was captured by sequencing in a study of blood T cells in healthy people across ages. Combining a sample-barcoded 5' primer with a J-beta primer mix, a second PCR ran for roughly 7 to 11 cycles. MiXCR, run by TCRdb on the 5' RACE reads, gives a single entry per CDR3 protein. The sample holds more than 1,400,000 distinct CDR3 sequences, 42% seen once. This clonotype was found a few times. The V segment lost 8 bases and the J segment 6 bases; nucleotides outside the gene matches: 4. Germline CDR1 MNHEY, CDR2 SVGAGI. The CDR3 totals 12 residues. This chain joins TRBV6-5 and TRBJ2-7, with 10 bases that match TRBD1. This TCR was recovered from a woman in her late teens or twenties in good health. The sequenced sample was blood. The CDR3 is CASWTGGFEQYF. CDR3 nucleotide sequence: TGTGCCAGCTGGACAGGGGGATTCGAGCAGTACTTC.